The 26 T cell receptor beta chains given below trace back to one sample, sequenced in a study of T cell changes during pregnancy in multiple sclerosis. TCRdb's table, derived via immunoSEQ multiplex PCR, lists solely in-frame clones and lacks some. The table records under 65,000 clones, more than 85% of them present only once. Sample: peripheral blood, taken after pregnancy. All receptors derive from a female donor in good health, enrolled as a control in a pregnancy study.

Worth noting for this clone: The DNA is omitted, as the CDR3 cannot be located on it reliably, and the CDR3 follows TCRdb's listing. This CDR3 is CASSKFASGAYNEQFF. This chain uses TRBV21-1 with TRBJ2-1; the table's D call, TRBD2, was not checked against the DNA. TRBV21-1 is labeled a pseudogene. With termini counted, the CDR3 has 16 amino acids.

This clone occurred once. The V call is TRBV25-1, the J call TRBJ2-7; a weak D match, TRBD2 (5 bases). This CDR3 is built from 15 residues. The V and J ends lost 4 bases and 2 bases respectively, with 15 bases between them. Germline V gene data show CDR1 as MGHDK and CDR2 as SYGVNS. The DNA for the CDR3 is TGTGCCAGCAGTGCCCAAGAGGGCGGCCCCTACGAGCAGTACTTC. Protein: CASSAQEGGPYEQYF.

The chain recombines TRBV5-1 with TRBJ1-3, with 10 bases that match TRBD1. Germline V CDR1 and CDR2: SGHRS, YFSETQ. The CDR3 runs to 12 residues. V was pared by 7 bases and J by 8 bases, with 3 bases of the junction left unmatched. The CDR3 loop is CASGTGADTIYF. The DNA for the CDR3 is TGCGCCAGCGGGACAGGGGCAGACACCATATATTTT.

The chain recombines TRBV19 with TRBJ2-7; 7 bases are a match to TRBD1. The germline CDR1 and CDR2 sequences are LNHDA and SQIVND (reference sequence). This CDR3 comprises 13 residues. Trimming removed 7 bases from V and 8 bases from J; junction bases left unmatched: 11. CDR3 in amino acids: CASTQGDRVQQYF. DNA for the CDR3: TGTGCCAGTACCCAGGGGGACCGGGTCCAGCAGTACTTC. The entire variable domain, with the rest obtained from reference TRBV19 and TRBJ2-7, is as follows: DGGITQSPKYLFRKEGQNVTLSCEQNLNHDAMYWYRQDPGQGLRLIYYSQIVNDFQKGDIAEGYSVSREKKESFPLTVTSAQKNPTAFYLCASTQGDRVQQYFGPGTRLTVT.

The table lists this clone with a count of one. This sequence joins TRBV6-5 and TRBJ2-7; D is possibly TRBD2 (6 bases). This CDR3 contains 14 residues. Trimming shortened V by 0 bases and J by 8 bases, and 14 bases separated the two germline ends. Germline assignment: CDR1 MNHEY and CDR2 SVGAGI. The CDR3 region is CASSYSRDWNKQYF. In DNA, the CDR3 is TGTGCCAGCAGTTACTCCCGGGACTGGAATAAGCAGTACTTC.

This clone was counted a few times. The chain uses TRBV19 and TRBJ1-5, with TRBD1 matching over 9 bases. Germline V gene data show CDR1 as LNHDA and CDR2 as SQIVND (reference sequence). J lost 5 bases, V lost 4 bases, and 6 bases had no gene match. The length of the CDR3 is 15 residues. The CDR3 bases are TGTGCCAGTAGTAGGGGACAGGGCCCTTATCAGCCCCAGCATTTT. As protein: CASSRGQGPYQPQHF.

This clone came up once. CDR3 DNA: TGTGCCAGCAGCGTTAGCGGGAGCAGCACAGATACGCAGTATTTT. The encoded protein is CASSVSGSSTDTQYF. The rearrangement joins TRBV7-8 to TRBJ2-3, with 9 bases lining up with TRBD2. CDR1 and CDR2 from the germline V gene are SGHVS and FQNEAQ. V shed 5 bases and J 0 bases; nucleotides not matched to a gene: 3. The CDR3 contains 15 residues.

This clone was seen once. The chain's CDR3 is CASSQDGLAGGDSYNEQFF. In DNA form, the CDR3 reads TGCGCCAGCAGCCAAGATGGCTTGGCGGGAGGGGACTCCTACAATGAGCAGTTCTTC. V and J are TRBV4-1 and TRBJ2-1, with 9 positions matching TRBD2. Trimming at V came to 0 bases and at J to 0 bases, leaving 9 bases not matched to a gene. CDR3 size: 19 residues. Germline CDR1 reads MGHRA; CDR2 reads YSYEKL.

This clone was seen once. The chain couples TRBV5-1 to TRBJ2-5, with 9 bases that match TRBD2. The J segment lost 1 base and the V segment lost 1 base, leaving 5 bases of the junction unmatched. The CDR3 is 16 amino acids. Germline V gene data show CDR1 as SGHRS and CDR2 as YFSETQ. CDR3 coding DNA: TGCGCCAGCAGCTTGCTGGGCGGGGGGGCCCAAGAGACCCAGTACTTC. This gives the protein CASSLLGGGAQETQYF.

The J gene is TRBJ2-7, the V gene TRBV6-1; maybe TRBD1 (5 bases). The CDR3 spans 15 residues. CDR1 and CDR2 (germline): MNHNS, SASEGT. V was clipped by 2 bases and J by 0 bases, with 11 bases between them. The CDR3 sequence is CASSEQGTPSYEQYF. The CDR3, as DNA: TGTGCCAGCAGTGAACAGGGCACCCCCTCCTACGAGCAGTACTTC.

V gene TRBV15 combines with J gene TRBJ2-1, with TRBD2 matching over 8 bases. Per germline, CDR1 LNHNV and CDR2 YYDKDF (reference sequence). Trimming at V came to 0 bases and at J to 3 bases, leaving 1 base not matched to a gene. The CDR3 runs to 15 residues. The CDR3 sequence is CATSRDAGGYNEQFF. The CDR3 DNA is TGTGCCACCAGCAGAGATGCGGGGGGCTACAATGAGCAGTTCTTC.

V is TRBV5-1 and J is TRBJ1-1; D may be TRBD1 (5 bases). Germline assignment: CDR1 SGHRS and CDR2 YFSETQ. The CDR3 consists of 17 residues. V was shortened by 1 base and J by 0 bases, with 16 bases between the two germline ends. The chain's CDR3 is CASSLNLAGRMNTEAFF. CDR3 coding DNA: TGCGCCAGCAGCTTGAATTTGGCAGGGCGAATGAACACTGAAGCTTTCTTT. Supplemented by reference TRBV5-1 and TRBJ1-1, the full variable domain reads KAGVTQTPRYLIKTRGQQVTLSCSPISGHRSVSWYQQTPGQGLQFLFEYFSETQRNKGNFPGRFSGRQFSNSRSEMNVSTLELGDSALYLCASSLNLAGRMNTEAFFGQGTRLTVV.

The chain links TRBV4-3 to TRBJ2-1, with TRBD2 identical over 14 bases. The J segment lost 7 bases and the V segment lost 3 bases, leaving 2 bases of the junction unmatched. The CDR3 totals 15 residues. Germline lookup yields CDR1 LGHNA and CDR2 YSLEER. CDR3 in DNA: TGCGCCAGCAGCCAGGGACTAGCGGGAGTAAATGAGCAGTTCTTC. Its protein is CASSQGLAGVNEQFF.

The chain recombines TRBV5-6 with TRBJ2-7; TRBD1 matches 8 bases. V gave up 4 bases and J gave up 3 bases; unmatched junction bases: 6. The V gene's germline CDR1 is SGHDT and CDR2 YYEEEE. The CDR3 loop spans 14 amino acids. CDR3 DNA sequence: TGTGCCAGCAGCCCCGGACAGGGCCTCTACGAGCAGTACTTC. It yields the protein CASSPGQGLYEQYF.

The rearrangement joins TRBV30 to TRBJ2-2, with D hard to call. The V end lost 3 bases, the J end lost 7 bases, and 12 bases lay between the germline ends. Germline V gives CDR1 GTSNPN, CDR2 SVGIG (reference sequence). The length of the CDR3 is 13 residues. CDR3 in DNA: TGTGCCTGGAGGTGGTCGGGTCTCGGGGAGCTGTTTTTT. Its translation is CAWRWSGLGELFF. The full variable domain, rest sourced from reference TRBV30 and TRBJ2-2, is SQTIHQWPATLVQPVGSPLSLECTVEGTSNPNLYWYRQAAGRGLQLLFYSVGIGQISSEVPQNLSASRPQDRQFILSSKKLLLSDSGFYLCAWRWSGLGELFFGEGSRLTVL.

The chain joins TRBV15 to TRBJ2-1; the match to TRBD2 covers 7 bases. The germline gives CDR1 LNHNV, CDR2 YYDKDF (reference sequence). This CDR3 is built from 15 residues. V lost 3 bases, J lost 3 bases, and 5 bases stayed unmatched. In DNA, the CDR3 is TGTGCCACCAGCAGGCCCCTAGCGGACTACAATGAGCAGTTCTTC. Translated, it gives CATSRPLADYNEQFF.

CDR3 sequence reads: CASSSLQFSYEQYF. In nucleotides, the CDR3 is TGTGCCAGCAGCTCTTTACAATTCTCCTACGAGCAGTACTTC. The rearrangement uses TRBV5-6 and TRBJ2-7; D unresolved. Germline CDR1 SGHDT, CDR2 YYEEEE. V was clipped by 3 bases and J by 0 bases, with 10 bases between them. This CDR3 region has 14 residues.

This chain links TRBV11-2 with TRBJ2-3, with 12 bases aligning to TRBD2. Germline assignment: CDR1 SGHAT and CDR2 FQNNGV. Unmatched junction bases numbered 1, after V lost 5 bases and J lost 1 base. The CDR3 spans 15 residues. The CDR3 DNA follows: TGTGCCAGCAGCCGACTAGCGGGGGGCACAGATACGCAGTATTTT. It specifies CASSRLAGGTDTQYF.

V gene TRBV4-2 combines with J gene TRBJ2-5; 10 bases agree with TRBD2. From germline, CDR1 is LGHNA and CDR2 YNFKEQ. This CDR3 spans 17 amino acids. Unmatched junction bases numbered 5, after V lost 0 bases and J lost 1 base. This CDR3 is CASSQDGASGGQETQYF. The DNA for the CDR3 is TGTGCCAGCAGCCAAGACGGGGCTAGCGGGGGCCAAGAGACCCAGTACTTC.

In the case of this clone: This sample also contains other DNA sequences that code for the same CDR3. J is TRBJ1-1 and V is TRBV29-1, with TRBD1 matching 11 bases. Trimming took 6 bases from V and 2 from J; bases not matched to a gene: 2. The CDR3 has 13 amino acids. From germline, CDR1 is SQVTM and CDR2 ANQGSEA. CDR3 amino acids: CSVGTGGNTEAFF. DNA for the CDR3: TGCAGCGTAGGGACAGGGGGTAACACTGAAGCTTTCTTT.

In this sample, this clone turned up once. The gene calls are TRBV5-1 and TRBJ1-2; TRBD1 is a possible D gene (5 bases). CDR1 and CDR2 from the germline V gene are SGHRS and YFSETQ. Trimming removed 3 bases from V and 4 bases from J, with 13 bases in between. This CDR3 spans 14 amino acids. As DNA, the CDR3 is TGCGCCAGCAGCTGGTTAGACAGAAGCTATGGCTACACCTTC. Encoded protein: CASSWLDRSYGYTF.

The chain uses TRBV5-4 and TRBJ1-2, with D maybe TRBD1 (5 bases). Germline V gives CDR1 SGHNT, CDR2 YYREEE (reference sequence). The CDR3 is 17 residues long. The ends were cut back, 4 bases at V and 5 bases at J, with 24 bases in the middle. DNA for the CDR3: TGTGCCAGCAGCGCCCCTTCTCGAGGCAGGGAAGGGTATGGCTACACCTTC. Translation gives CASSAPSRGREGYGYTF. Complete variable domain (other parts from reference TRBV5-4 and TRBJ1-2): ETGVTQSPTHLIKTRGQQVTLRCSSQSGHNTVSWYQQALGQGPQFIFQYYREEENGRGNFPPRFSGLQFPNYSSELNVNALELDDSALYLCASSAPSRGREGYGYTFGSGTRLTVV.

The chain recombines TRBV19 with TRBJ1-6; 7 positions match TRBD1. Germline loops: CDR1 LNHDA, CDR2 SQIVND (reference sequence). J was trimmed by 14 bases and V by 9 bases; bases with no gene match: 13. The CDR3 is 13 amino acids. The CDR3 DNA reads as TGTGCCAGCTCCATGGACAGGATTGGAACCCTCCACTTT. Protein: CASSMDRIGTLHF.

The chain links TRBV7-2 to TRBJ2-7, with 13 bases aligning to TRBD2. The length of the CDR3 is 15 residues. V lost 5 bases and J lost 3; bases outside the gene matches: 4. Germline CDR1 and CDR2: SGHTA and FQGNSA. The CDR3 is CASSGLAGAIYEQYF. The CDR3 nucleotides are TGTGCCAGCAGCGGACTAGCGGGGGCCATCTACGAGCAGTACTTC.

The chain links TRBV6-1 to TRBJ1-2; 8 nucleotides agree with TRBD1. V lost 5 bases to trimming and J lost 4 bases; unmatched junction nucleotides: 6. The CDR3 totals 14 residues. CDR1 and CDR2 (germline): MNHNS, SASEGT. The CDR3 loop is CASSSGQGSYGYTF. The CDR3 nucleotides are TGTGCCAGCAGTTCTGGACAGGGATCCTATGGCTACACCTTC.

The rearrangement links TRBV27 to TRBJ1-1; weak D call: TRBD1 (5 bases). Trimming left V 3 bases short and J 3 bases short, with 8 bases between. The CDR3 covers 13 residues. Germline V gene lookup returns CDR1 MNHEY and CDR2 SMNVEV (reference sequence). CDR3: CASSLNRHTEAFF. The CDR3 DNA reads as TGTGCCAGCAGTTTGAACAGGCACACTGAAGCTTTCTTT.